Shown below are 27 T cell receptor beta chains from a single sample sequenced in a study of cytomegalovirus exposure and HLA in healthy donors. The primer mix had 60 Vbeta and 13 Jbeta primers. TCRdb keeps only in-frame clones here, not all; method: immunoSEQ multiplex PCR. The profile shows roughly 150,000 clones, roughly 83% of them singletons. Sequencing used PBMCs. The receptor set was obtained from a boy aged 2 to 10 in good health and CMV-seronegative.

The genes are TRBV28 and TRBJ2-3; 12 nucleotides agree with TRBD2. This CDR3 comprises 16 residues. Germline CDR1 MDHEN, CDR2 SYDVKM. After removal of 1 base from V and 3 bases from J, the junction contained 2 bases not matched to a gene. CDR3 DNA sequence: TGTGCCAGCAGTTTATTTACTAGCGGGAGGACAGATACGCAGTATTTT. Its translation is CASSLFTSGRTDTQYF.

The chain employs TRBV13 and TRBJ1-1; TRBD1 matches 7 bases. The germline V gene encodes CDR1 PRHDT and CDR2 FYEKMQ (reference sequence). There are 17 residues in the CDR3. J lost 0 bases, V lost 8 bases, and 15 bases had no gene match. CDR3 amino acids: CASLLYRGGSMNTEAFF. The CDR3 DNA follows: TGTGCCAGCCTCCTCTACAGGGGCGGTAGCATGAACACTGAAGCTTTCTTT.

Remarks on this clone: At one of its ends the junction is not consistent with the germline gene, which may arise from a read error. This sequence joins TRBV7-2 and TRBJ1-3, with TRBD1 matching over 9 bases. The CDR3 has 13 residues. Germline assignment: CDR1 SGHTA and CDR2 FQGNSA. The CDR3 DNA reads TGTGCCAGCAGCACCATACAGGGGGCCCCCCCGCATTTT. The encoded protein is CASSTIQGAPPHF.

The rearrangement uses TRBV20-1 and TRBJ2-7; D possibly corresponds to TRBD1 (6 bases). CDR1 is DFQATT and CDR2 is SNEGSKA in the germline V gene (reference sequence). The V gene lost 5 bases and the J gene lost 3 bases, with 8 bases spanning the gap. The CDR3 is 11 residues long. This CDR3 is CSAEDSYEQYF. In DNA form, the CDR3 reads TGCAGTGCTGAGGACAGCTACGAGCAGTACTTC.

This clone appeared once. The chain combines TRBV28 with TRBJ2-3; possible D gene TRBD2, 6 bases. The CDR3 covers 12 residues. V shed 3 bases and J shed 5 bases, with 6 bases lying between them. Germline values: CDR1 MDHEN, CDR2 SYDVKM. The CDR3, as DNA: TGTGCCAGCAGTTTGGGAGGAGATACGCAGTATTTT. It translates to CASSLGGDTQYF.

This rearrangement joins TRBV11-2 to TRBJ2-7, with D maybe TRBD1 (5 bases). The CDR3 runs 16 residues. CDR1 and CDR2 from the germline V gene are SGHAT and FQNNGV. V dropped 5 bases and J dropped 0 bases, with 17 bases sitting between them. The CDR3 region has the DNA TGTGCCAGCAGCCCCGTAAAAGGACACACCTCCTACGAGCAGTACTTC. Its translation: CASSPVKGHTSYEQYF.

This clone has a single count. The chain uses TRBV7-2 and TRBJ1-4; 9 bases match TRBD1. J lost 1 base, V lost 1 base, and 4 bases had no gene match. CDR1 is SGHTA, CDR2 FQGNSA, per germline. This CDR3 is 17 amino acids long. In nucleotides, the CDR3 is TGTGCCAGCAGCTTAGTTGGGACAGGGTTAACTAATGAAAAACTGTTTTTT. Protein: CASSLVGTGLTNEKLFF.

CDR3 amino acids: CASSSRGPSSGANVLTF. In nucleotides, the CDR3 is TGCGCCAGCAGCTCCAGGGGTCCTAGCTCTGGGGCCAACGTCCTGACTTTC. The rearrangement links TRBV5-1 to TRBJ2-6, with a tentative D call TRBD1 (6 bases). The germline gives CDR1 SGHRS, CDR2 YFSETQ. Trimming cost V 3 bases and J 0 bases, with 13 bases left between them. CDR3 length: 17 amino acids. Full variable domain (outside the CDR3, taken from reference TRBV5-1 and TRBJ2-6): KAGVTQTPRYLIKTRGQQVTLSCSPISGHRSVSWYQQTPGQGLQFLFEYFSETQRNKGNFPGRFSGRQFSNSRSEMNVSTLELGDSALYLCASSSRGPSSGANVLTFGAGSRLTVL.

This chain's CDR3 is CASSFGGQPGGEQYF. Written as DNA, the CDR3 is TGCGCCAGCAGCTTTGGGGGACAACCTGGGGGCGAGCAGTACTTC. The rearrangement joins TRBV5-1 to TRBJ2-7, with a weak D call TRBD1 (6 bases). Germline CDR1 and CDR2: SGHRS and YFSETQ. The ends were cut back, 2 bases at V and 6 bases at J, with 18 bases in the middle. This CDR3 contains 15 residues.

The genes are TRBV2 and TRBJ2-7; tentatively, D is TRBD2 (6 bases). Trimming stripped 8 bases from V and 6 bases from J, with 17 bases between. This CDR3 has 13 amino acids. Germline assignment: CDR1 SNHLY and CDR2 FYNNEI. The CDR3 DNA reads TGTGCCAGCCGGGGGACTTTCCCGGGCGAGCAGTACTTC. Protein sequence: CASRGTFPGEQYF.

The chain has TRBV18 and TRBJ1-4, with 8 bases fitting TRBD1. Germline CDR1 KGHSH, CDR2 LQKENI. Unmatched junction bases numbered 7, after V lost 4 bases and J lost 6 bases. The length of the CDR3 is 15 residues. The CDR3 loop reads CASSQVQTGDEKLFF. CDR3 nucleotide sequence: TGTGCCAGCTCACAGGTCCAGACAGGGGATGAAAAACTGTTTTTT.

This clone was counted only a few times. CDR3 protein: CASSYPPGTTTGELFF. In nucleotides, the CDR3 is TGTGCCAGCAGTTACCCCCCCGGGACAACCACCGGGGAGCTGTTTTTT. The rearrangement joins TRBV6-6 to TRBJ2-2; a possible D gene is TRBD1 (6 bases). This CDR3 region has 16 residues. The germline gives CDR1 MNHNY, CDR2 SVGAGI (reference sequence). V was cut by 2 bases and J by 4 bases, with 14 bases left in between.

This chain connects TRBV15 to TRBJ1-1; TRBD1 aligns across 7 bases. The CDR3 has 16 residues. The J segment lost 0 bases and the V segment lost 1 base, leaving 5 bases of the junction unmatched. Germline lookup yields CDR1 LNHNV and CDR2 YYDKDF (reference sequence). CDR3 sequence reads: CATSRGPGQLNTEAFF. Here the CDR3 DNA reads TGTGCCACCAGCAGAGGCCCGGGACAGCTGAACACTGAAGCTTTCTTT.

The chain employs TRBV30 and TRBJ1-1; tentative D call: TRBD1 (5 bases). The CDR3 runs 14 residues. Germline CDR1 and CDR2: GTSNPN and SVGIG (reference sequence). Trimming took 4 bases from V and 3 from J, leaving 15 bases between them. The CDR3 sequence is CAWILPGEDTEAFF. CDR3 in DNA: TGTGCCTGGATTTTGCCGGGGGAGGACACTGAAGCTTTCTTT.

This chain joins TRBV4-1 and TRBJ2-7; 9 nucleotides align to TRBD1. CDR1 is MGHRA, CDR2 YSYEKL, per germline. V lost 3 bases, J lost 3 bases, and 3 bases stayed unmatched. The CDR3 is 14 residues long. The CDR3 nucleotides read TGCGCCAGCAGCCAGGGGGGACAGGGCTACGAGCAGTACTTC. Its translation is CASSQGGQGYEQYF.

The J gene is TRBJ2-5, the V gene TRBV5-6, with a possible D match to TRBD1 (5 bases). The germline V and J ends were trimmed by 0 bases and 0 bases, with 12 bases remaining between them. This CDR3 is 16 amino acids long. CDR1 SGHDT and CDR2 YYEEEE come from the germline V gene. CDR3 sequence reads: CASSLADRNDQETQYF. The CDR3 DNA sequence: TGTGCCAGCAGCTTGGCCGACAGAAACGACCAAGAGACCCAGTACTTC.

The V and J genes are TRBV7-3 and TRBJ1-1; D gene uncertain. CDR1 is SGHTA, CDR2 FQGTGA, per germline. V was cut by 3 bases and J by 5 bases, with 10 bases left in between. This CDR3 is 13 amino acids long. The CDR3 protein is CASSFGRETEAFF. The CDR3 nucleotides are TGTGCCAGCAGCTTCGGGAGGGAGACTGAAGCTTTCTTT.

V and J are TRBV30 and TRBJ2-2; 8 nucleotides line up with TRBD2. The CDR3 contains 15 residues. V lost 3 bases, J lost 8 bases, and 11 bases stayed unmatched. Looked up from germline, CDR1 is GTSNPN and CDR2 is SVGIG (reference sequence). The CDR3 DNA reads TGTGCCTGGAGCGAGATTGCGGGAGGTTGGGGGGAGCTGTTTTTT. Translated: CAWSEIAGGWGELFF.

The CDR3 DNA sequence: TGTGCCAGCAGTGAAAAAGGCTGGGCAGGGGATAACTATGGCTACACCTTC. It specifies CASSEKGWAGDNYGYTF. V and J are TRBV6-1 and TRBJ1-2, with TRBD1 as a possible D gene (6 bases). V was pared by 2 bases and J by 1 base, with 17 bases between. The CDR3 loop spans 17 amino acids. Germline V gene sequence: CDR1 MNHNS, CDR2 SASEGT.

This clone was detected a few times. V is TRBV19 and J is TRBJ1-2; 11 bases map to TRBD1. Germline V gene lookup returns CDR1 LNHDA and CDR2 SQIVND (reference sequence). The J segment lost 3 bases and the V segment lost 3 bases, leaving 3 bases of the junction unmatched. The CDR3 runs 15 residues. The CDR3 bases are TGTGCCAGTAGTATTGGGGACAGGGGGTACTATGGCTACACCTTC. This encodes CASSIGDRGYYGYTF.

The CDR3 nucleotides are TGCGCCAGCAGCCGCGGGCCACGGGATTCACCCCTCCACTTT. Amino acids: CASSRGPRDSPLHF. V and J are TRBV4-3 and TRBJ1-6; D gene unclear. The CDR3 is 14 amino acids. Germline V gene data show CDR1 as LGHNA and CDR2 as YSLEER. V lost 4 bases and J lost 8, with 12 bases in between.

In its sample, this clone was seen once. The rearrangement links TRBV29-1 to TRBJ1-2, with 8 bases that match TRBD1. V was pared by 4 bases and J by 4 bases, with 8 bases of the junction left unmatched. Germline CDR1 is SQVTM and CDR2 is ANQGSEA. This CDR3 region has 14 residues. The CDR3 reads CSVAPGGGFYGYTF. The CDR3 DNA follows: TGCAGCGTTGCGCCAGGGGGCGGATTCTATGGCTACACCTTC.

The chain has TRBV9 and TRBJ2-5, with unresolved D. The CDR3 has 13 residues. With 3 bases removed from V and 3 bases from J, the gap between germline ends came to 9 bases. Per germline, CDR1 SGDLS and CDR2 YYNGEE. The DNA of the CDR3 is TGTGCCAGCAGCGACCCAGTGAAAGAGACCCAGTACTTC. Protein sequence: CASSDPVKETQYF.

The rearrangement uses TRBV6-5 and TRBJ1-2; a possible D gene is TRBD1 (6 bases). The CDR3 has 16 residues. CDR1 and CDR2 from the germline V gene are MNHEY and SVGAGI. V was pared by 4 bases and J by 4 bases, with 19 bases between. CDR3 protein: CASSSRNDRSFYGYTF. The CDR3 nucleotides are TGTGCCAGCAGTTCCCGAAATGACAGGTCGTTCTATGGCTACACCTTC.

V gene TRBV28 combines with J gene TRBJ2-7, with 8 bases aligning to TRBD2. The junction had 17 bases not matched to a gene; V was cut back by 5 bases and J by 5 bases. Germline V gene lookup returns CDR1 MDHEN and CDR2 SYDVKM. The CDR3 loop spans 17 amino acids. The CDR3 DNA follows: TGTGCCAGCAGTCCCGGGAGGGGCGGATGGGATAGGCACGAGCAGTACTTC. Amino acids: CASSPGRGGWDRHEQYF.

J is TRBJ2-1 and V is TRBV4-2; TRBD2 matches 9 bases. The germline V gene has CDR1 LGHNA and CDR2 YNFKEQ. With 1 base clipped from V and 8 bases from J, the junction kept 15 bases outside the gene matches. CDR3 length: 18 residues. The CDR3 nucleotides are TGTGCCAGCAGCCAAGTCGGAATGGCTAGCGGGAAACGGGATGAGCAGTTCTTC. Residues: CASSQVGMASGKRDEQFF.

The chain has TRBV27 and TRBJ2-4; 9 nucleotides match TRBD2. In germline, CDR1 is MNHEY, CDR2 SMNVEV (reference sequence). J gave up 3 bases and V 7 bases, and 7 bases lay outside the gene matches. The CDR3 has 15 amino acids. CDR3 sequence reads: CASKIAGEVKNIQYF. CDR3 in DNA: TGTGCCAGCAAAATAGCGGGGGAGGTCAAAAACATTCAGTACTTC.